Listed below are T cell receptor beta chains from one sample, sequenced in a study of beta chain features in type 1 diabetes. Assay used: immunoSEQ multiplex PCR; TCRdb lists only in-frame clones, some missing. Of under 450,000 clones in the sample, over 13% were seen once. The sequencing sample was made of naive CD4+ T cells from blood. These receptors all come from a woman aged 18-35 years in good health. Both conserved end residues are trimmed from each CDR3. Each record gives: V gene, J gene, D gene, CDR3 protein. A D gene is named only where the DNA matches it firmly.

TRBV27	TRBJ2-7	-	ASSWAGTSYEQY
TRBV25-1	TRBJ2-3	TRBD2	ASGGLAGGGDTQY
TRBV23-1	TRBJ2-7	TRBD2	ASNTSGIKREQY
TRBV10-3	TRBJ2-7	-	AIRTVFSPSYEQY
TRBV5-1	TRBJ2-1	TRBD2	ASSITGTSYEQF
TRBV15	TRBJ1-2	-	ATSRDLGIYGDYGYT
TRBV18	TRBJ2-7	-	ASSPGSIPYEQY
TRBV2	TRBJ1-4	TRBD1	ASSGTGGDEKLF
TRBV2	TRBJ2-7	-	ASSGAYEQY
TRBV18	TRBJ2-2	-	ASSPSDRNTGELF
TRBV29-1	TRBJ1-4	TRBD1	SVGRQGEKLF
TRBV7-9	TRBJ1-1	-	ASRIPGSNTEAF
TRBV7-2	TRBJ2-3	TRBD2	ASSLEGLAGGPTDTQY
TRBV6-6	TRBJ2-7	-	ASRGGVYEQY